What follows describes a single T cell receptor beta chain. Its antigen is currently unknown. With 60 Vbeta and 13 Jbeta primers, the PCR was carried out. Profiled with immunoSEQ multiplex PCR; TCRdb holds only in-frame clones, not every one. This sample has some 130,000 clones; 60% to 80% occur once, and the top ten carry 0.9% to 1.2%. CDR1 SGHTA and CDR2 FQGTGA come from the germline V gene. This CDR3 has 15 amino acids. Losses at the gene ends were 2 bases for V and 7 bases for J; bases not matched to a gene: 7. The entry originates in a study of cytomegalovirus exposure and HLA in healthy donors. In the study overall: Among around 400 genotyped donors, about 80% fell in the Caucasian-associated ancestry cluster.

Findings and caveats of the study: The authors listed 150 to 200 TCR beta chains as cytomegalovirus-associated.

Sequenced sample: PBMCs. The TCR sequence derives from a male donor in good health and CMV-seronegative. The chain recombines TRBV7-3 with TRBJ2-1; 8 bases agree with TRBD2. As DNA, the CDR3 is TGTGCCAGCAGCTTACTGATCGCGGGGGGTAATGAGCAGTTCTTC. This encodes CASSLLIAGGNEQFF.